What follows is one T cell receptor (beta chain) and its context. The antigen remains undetermined. The V end was cut by 4 bases, the J end by 5 bases, with 16 bases between. The CDR3 length is 15 residues. Germline V gives CDR1 SGDLS, CDR2 YYNGEE. This sample stems from a study of CD4 T cells in relation to SARS-CoV-2 and coronaviruses. Turning to the study itself: No peptide or an HIV-1 Nef peptide pool served as negative control. Whole-study findings and limits: No crossreactivity against non-spike viral proteins was tested here. In 55% to 75% of donors, memory CD4+ clonotypes crossrecognized SARS-CoV-2 and at least one common cold coronavirus spike.

Sequencing was performed with immunoSEQ multiplex PCR; in TCRdb, only in-frame clones are kept and a portion is missing. The profile shows about 26,000 clones, 65% to 85% of them singletons. Before the COVID-19 pandemic, during about 2010-2019, CD4+ T cells were taken from unexposed donors. After about 10 days of culture, CD4+ T cells were isolated. This clonotype was sampled from a human donor in good health. Sample: CD4+ T cells from PBMCs, cultured in vitro. The chain is built from TRBV9 and TRBJ2-1, with D possibly TRBD2 on 7 matching bases. The CDR3 reads CASSLRGDYNNEQFF. The CDR3 DNA is TGTGCCAGCAGCTTAAGGGGGGACTACAACAATGAGCAGTTCTTC.